The entry that follows covers one TCR beta chain sequence. The antigen is not known. A multiplex PCR was run with 60 Vbeta primers and 13 Jbeta primers. In the study's own analysis: In a later analysis, 10 million to 11 million of 75 million to 90 million unique beta chains occurred in at least two donors. Libraries were prepared by immunoSEQ multiplex PCR; TCRdb keeps only in-frame clonotypes and omits some of them. V, J and clone size are those of that table, while D and trimming were read from the DNA. The sample has 120,000 to 150,000 clones; 70% to 75% are singletons. This sample is drawn from a study of cytomegalovirus exposure and HLA in healthy donors. Germline lookup yields CDR1 WNHNN and CDR2 SYGVQD (reference sequence). The CDR3 has 15 residues. V was clipped by 2 bases and J by 5 bases; unmatched bases: 2. Findings and limits, study-wide: According to a later analysis, most TCR beta chains associated with CMV appeared HLA-restricted. According to an earlier analysis, most TCR beta V segments yielded productive rearrangements about 87% or about 30% of the time. A classifier reportedly called cytomegalovirus status with high sensitivity and specificity.

The V call is TRBV10-1, the J call TRBJ2-1; 11 bases are a match to TRBD2. The sample consisted of PBMCs. The origin of this receptor is a human donor in good health. DNA for the CDR3: TGCGCCAGCAGTGAGGGGACTAGCGGAGACAATGAGCAGTTCTTC. It codes for CASSEGTSGDNEQFF.